A single sample gave rise to the 22 T cell receptor beta chains below, sequenced in a study of blood T cell repertoires in COVID-19. Sequenced by immunoSEQ multiplex PCR; TCRdb stores in-frame clones only, minus some. The sample yields approximately 230,000 clones, roughly 89% seen once. The specimen sequenced was peripheral blood. All receptors derive from a man aged 25 to 40 who had recovered from COVID-19.

This sequence joins TRBV6-5 and TRBJ2-1, with TRBD1 matching 7 bases. V lost 11 bases and J lost 7; bases outside the gene matches: 11. This CDR3 is built from 13 residues. Per the germline V gene, CDR1 is MNHEY and CDR2 is SVGAGI. As DNA, the CDR3 is TGTGCCGTAAACAGGGGTGGCTGGAATGAGCAGTTCTTC. This encodes CAVNRGGWNEQFF.

The sample holds a few counts of this clone. This sequence joins TRBV7-9 and TRBJ1-2; D unresolved. V lost 5 bases and J lost 7, with 11 bases in between. This CDR3 contains 12 residues. Germline-derived CDR1 and CDR2 are SEHNR and FQNEAQ (reference sequence). CDR3 in amino acids: CASSPEGSGYTF. The CDR3 nucleotides are TGTGCCAGCAGCCCAGAGGGAAGTGGCTACACCTTC.

The chain has TRBV29-1 and TRBJ1-1; 8 positions agree with TRBD1. Germline V gene lookup returns CDR1 SQVTM and CDR2 ANQGSEA. This CDR3 has 14 amino acids. The ends lost 4 bases at V and 1 base at J; junction bases unmatched: 5. The CDR3 spells CSVGDRIKNTEAFF. CDR3 coding DNA: TGCAGCGTTGGGGACAGGATTAAGAACACTGAAGCTTTCTTT.

The chain links TRBV6-5 to TRBJ2-7; D is undetermined. This CDR3 contains 14 residues. Trimming pared 4 bases from V and 2 bases from J, leaving 12 bases between. The germline V gene encodes CDR1 MNHEY and CDR2 SVGAGI. CDR3 protein: CASSSAGSTYEQYF. In nucleotides, the CDR3 is TGTGCCAGCAGTTCGGCCGGGTCTACCTACGAGCAGTACTTC.

This sequence joins TRBV5-4 and TRBJ1-2; D is possibly TRBD1 (5 bases). Trimming took 5 bases from V and 0 from J, leaving 11 bases between them. CDR3 length equals 14 residues. Germline CDR1 reads SGHNT; CDR2 reads YYREEE (reference sequence). The CDR3 reads CASRGLGANYGYTF. CDR3 DNA: TGTGCCAGCAGGGGACTGGGCGCTAACTATGGCTACACCTTC.

The chain links TRBV2 to TRBJ2-7; D unresolved. CDR3 length equals 13 residues. Germline lookup yields CDR1 SNHLY and CDR2 FYNNEI. Trimming took 7 bases from V and 1 from J, leaving 11 bases between them. The DNA for the CDR3 is TGTGCCAGCAAAGAACCAGATTCCTACGAGCAGTACTTC. It translates to CASKEPDSYEQYF.

The rearrangement links TRBV5-1 to TRBJ1-2; D is undetermined. This CDR3 has 14 amino acids. CDR1 is SGHRS, CDR2 YFSETQ, per germline. Trimming shortened V by 0 bases and J by 4 bases, and 10 bases separated the two germline ends. The CDR3 DNA sequence: TGCGCCAGCAGCTTGGAAAAGGAGCTCTATGGCTACACCTTC. This gives the protein CASSLEKELYGYTF. Full variable domain (missing parts from reference TRBV5-1 and TRBJ1-2): KAGVTQTPRYLIKTRGQQVTLSCSPISGHRSVSWYQQTPGQGLQFLFEYFSETQRNKGNFPGRFSGRQFSNSRSEMNVSTLELGDSALYLCASSLEKELYGYTFGSGTRLTVV.

The chain recombines TRBV27 with TRBJ2-2, with 9 bases that match TRBD2. The V and J ends lost 8 bases and 4 bases, in that order; junction bases with no gene match: 8. This CDR3 region has 15 residues. Germline values: CDR1 MNHEY, CDR2 SMNVEV (reference sequence). CDR3 loop: CASVLRGGVTGELFF. The DNA of the CDR3 is TGTGCCAGCGTCCTGCGGGGGGGCGTCACCGGGGAGCTGTTTTTT.

The gene calls are TRBV4-1 and TRBJ1-2; 8 nucleotides match TRBD1. Germline lookup yields CDR1 MGHRA and CDR2 YSYEKL. The CDR3 runs 15 residues. V gave up 3 bases and J gave up 4 bases; unmatched junction bases: 7. The CDR3 region is CASSQATGGVYGYTF. The CDR3 DNA follows: TGCGCCAGCAGCCAGGCAACAGGGGGAGTCTATGGCTACACCTTC.

This chain links TRBV6-6 with TRBJ2-7, with TRBD2 matching 8 bases. Trimming removed 5 bases from V and 4 bases from J; junction bases left unmatched: 13. Germline CDR1 reads MNHNY; CDR2 reads SVGAGI (reference sequence). The CDR3 sequence is 16 residues long. The CDR3 loop is CASSSPGGTEFYEQYF. The CDR3 DNA follows: TGTGCCAGCAGTAGCCCGGGAGGGACGGAATTTTACGAGCAGTACTTC.

The chain links TRBV5-1 to TRBJ1-2; TRBD1 matches at 7 bases. Germline CDR1 and CDR2: SGHRS and YFSETQ. The CDR3 consists of 14 residues. Germline trimming cut 0 bases from V and 8 bases from J; bases unmatched to any gene: 7. Here the CDR3 reads CASSLDRGIEGYTF. Written as DNA, the CDR3 is TGCGCCAGCAGCTTGGACAGGGGAATAGAGGGCTACACCTTC.

V gene TRBV6-5 combines with J gene TRBJ2-7; 9 nucleotides match TRBD2. The CDR3 totals 15 residues. The V gene end was trimmed by 6 bases and the J gene end by 3 bases; junction bases not matched to a gene: 9. CDR1 and CDR2 (germline): MNHEY, SVGAGI. The CDR3 is CASSFSSGVSYEQYF. CDR3 coding DNA: TGTGCCAGCAGCTTTTCTAGCGGGGTAAGCTACGAGCAGTACTTC.

This chain links TRBV6-1 with TRBJ2-7; 7 bases are a match to TRBD1. The CDR3 spans 15 residues. Germline CDR1 reads MNHNS; CDR2 reads SASEGT. Trimming took 1 base from V and 2 from J; bases not matched to a gene: 5. The CDR3 here is CASSEGQGSPYEQYF. In nucleotides, the CDR3 is TGTGCCAGCAGTGAAGGACAGGGATCGCCCTACGAGCAGTACTTC.

For the CDR3, the DNA is TGTGCCAGCAGGGATAGCGGGGGGCCCACAGATACGCAGTATTTT. Its translation is CASRDSGGPTDTQYF. The J gene is TRBJ2-3, the V gene TRBV6-5; 10 bases are a match to TRBD2. Germline values: CDR1 MNHEY, CDR2 SVGAGI. J was trimmed by 2 bases and V by 6 bases; bases with no gene match: 5. The CDR3 runs 15 residues.

The J gene is TRBJ2-1, the V gene TRBV27, with D perhaps matching TRBD1 (6 bases). CDR1 MNHEY and CDR2 SMNVEV come from the germline V gene (reference sequence). V was cut by 7 bases and J by 4 bases, with 14 bases left in between. This CDR3 region has 14 residues. The CDR3 here is CASTPLQGYNEQFF. The CDR3 DNA sequence: TGTGCCAGCACCCCTCTGCAGGGGTACAATGAGCAGTTCTTC.

The chain employs TRBV11-3 and TRBJ2-1, with D maybe TRBD2 (6 bases). CDR1 and CDR2 from the germline V gene are SGHNT and YENEEA. This CDR3 has 14 amino acids. Trimming shortened V by 1 base and J by 2 bases, and 6 bases separated the two germline ends. The DNA of the CDR3 is TGTGCCAGCAGCTTAGCGGGGGCCTACAATGAGCAGTTCTTC. It codes for CASSLAGAYNEQFF.

The gene calls are TRBV6-5 and TRBJ1-2, with TRBD1 identical over 8 bases. V dropped 5 bases and J dropped 2; count of bases not matched to a gene: 4. This CDR3 is built from 14 residues. Germline lookup yields CDR1 MNHEY and CDR2 SVGAGI. CDR3 region: CASSRQGRNYGYTF. The CDR3 coding sequence is TGTGCCAGCAGTAGACAGGGGAGGAACTATGGCTACACCTTC.

The CDR3 spells CASSPLGQGSYNEQFF. The CDR3 nucleotides read TGTGCCAGCAGCCCTTTAGGACAGGGTTCCTACAATGAGCAGTTCTTC. This sequence joins TRBV27 and TRBJ2-1; 8 bases are shared with TRBD1. Per germline, CDR1 MNHEY and CDR2 SMNVEV (reference sequence). Trimming took 6 bases from V and 1 from J; bases not matched to a gene: 8. The CDR3 is made up of 16 amino acids.

V is TRBV4-3 and J is TRBJ2-3; D might be TRBD2 (6 bases). Trimming removed 0 bases from V and 1 base from J, with 11 bases in between. Per the germline V gene, CDR1 is LGHNA and CDR2 is YSLEER. The CDR3 loop spans 16 amino acids. This CDR3 reads CASSQDFRGGTDTQYF. The DNA of the CDR3 is TGCGCCAGCAGCCAAGATTTCCGCGGGGGCACAGATACGCAGTATTTT.

The V and J genes are TRBV6-5 and TRBJ2-7; a weak D match, TRBD1 (6 bases). CDR1 is MNHEY and CDR2 is SVGAGI in the germline V gene. CDR3 length: 15 residues. Trimming removed 6 bases at V and 4 bases at J, with 19 bases between. The CDR3 region has the DNA TGTGCCAGCAGAATCCGAGGGGACATTCCATACGAGCAGTACTTC. Amino acid sequence: CASRIRGDIPYEQYF.

The chain recombines TRBV30 with TRBJ2-2; 9 bases line up with TRBD2. Looked up from germline, CDR1 is GTSNPN and CDR2 is SVGIG (reference sequence). The CDR3 is 14 residues long. V shed 1 base and J 6 bases; nucleotides not matched to a gene: 3. For the CDR3, the DNA is TGTGCCTGGAGTGGCGGGGGGGCCGCCGGGGAGCTGTTTTTT. It specifies CAWSGGGAAGELFF.

The chain uses TRBV28 and TRBJ1-6; TRBD1 agrees at 9 bases. This CDR3 has 15 residues. The J segment lost 9 bases and the V segment lost 8 bases, leaving 11 bases of the junction unmatched. Germline loops: CDR1 MDHEN, CDR2 SYDVKM. In DNA form, the CDR3 reads TGTGCCAGCGTCTGGGGGGACAGGGTAGGTTCACCCCTCCACTTT. It codes for CASVWGDRVGSPLHF.